This T cell receptor beta chain was sequenced in a study of T cells after posttransplantation cyclophosphamide. Remarks on this clone: Its antigen remains unidentified.

CDR1 is SGHRS, CDR2 YFSETQ, per germline. The CDR3 loop spans 13 amino acids. The V and J ends lost 2 bases and 10 bases respectively, with 14 bases between them. TCRdb's table, derived via immunoSEQ multiplex PCR, lists solely in-frame clones and lacks some. The table lists 2,000 to 2,500 clones, over 55% of them singletons. A marrow graft followed busulfan-fludarabine conditioning, with cyclophosphamide on days +3 and +4. Findings and caveats of the study: Later blood repertoires were often dominated by clones from the donor CD8+ memory compartment. Recipient CMV seropositivity and CMV reactivation strongly tracked TRB clonality.

The genes are TRBV5-1 and TRBJ2-3; D unclear. The TCR originated in a male patient aged 60 to 75 who received an allogeneic stem cell transplant from a related donor and was CMV-positive. The graft donor may have contributed some T cells. Sequencing used PBMCs, obtained after allogeneic stem cell transplant with posttransplant cyclophosphamide. The CDR3 bases are TGCGCCAGCAGCTTAGACCCAAACCGGGCGCAGTATTTT. Amino acid sequence: CASSLDPNRAQYF.